This entry concerns a single T cell receptor (beta chain). The target antigen is unknown. Other DNA sequences from this sample encode an identical CDR3 as well. This sample is part of a study of T cell responses to AZD1222 COVID-19 vaccine. Study results and limitations: Targeting of unmutated variant regions was reportedly seen in nearly half of spike-specific TCRs.

The data were produced by immunoSEQ multiplex PCR, yet TCRdb's version contains in-frame clones alone and is incomplete. This table has about 150,000 clones, under 95% appearing once. The CDR3 totals 15 residues. V trimming: 0 bases; J trimming: 7 bases; junction bases outside the gene matches: 5. Germline CDR1 reads LGHDT; CDR2 reads YNNKEL (reference sequence). The sequenced sample was peripheral blood, obtained on day 0 of AZD1222 vaccination. This receptor was taken from an adult in good health. This sequence joins TRBV3-1 (or the pseudogene TRBV3-2) and TRBJ2-7, with 11 bases aligning to TRBD2. This CDR3 reads CASSQDLAGGREQYF. Written as DNA, the CDR3 is TGTGCCAGCAGCCAAGATTTAGCGGGGGGGCGGGAGCAGTACTTC.